Sequencing of this TCR beta chain was carried out in a study of CD8 T cells in Susac syndrome. Study-level results: Within Susac syndrome CD4+ T cell repertoires, clonal expansion was not evident.

In regard to this clonotype: Its antigen remains unknown.

The T cells that were sequenced for TCR beta were CD8+ and CD4+ cells from blood. Patients having Susac syndrome satisfied recently defined diagnostic criteria for definite or probable disease. TEMRA cells were FACS-enriched, unlike CD8+ and CD4+ T cells, which were negatively isolated. Reverse transcription of about 0.5 to 1 ug RNA used random hexamers. TCRdb re-derived calls from the immunoSEQ multiplex PCR reads in MiXCR, one entry per CDR3 protein. Here the sample spans 210,000 or so distinct CDR3 sequences, about 94% being singletons. The sequencing input was CD4+ T cells from PBMCs. The TCR originated in a human donor with Susac syndrome.

CDR3 nucleotide sequence: TGCAGCGTTGATCCCGTTCCGGCCTACAATGAGCAGTTCTTC. Translating it yields CSVDPVPAYNEQFF. The chain recombines TRBV29-1 with TRBJ2-1; D call uncertain. Germline CDR1 is SQVTM and CDR2 is ANQGSEA. V lost 3 bases, J lost 2 bases, and 11 bases lay in between. This CDR3 has 14 residues.